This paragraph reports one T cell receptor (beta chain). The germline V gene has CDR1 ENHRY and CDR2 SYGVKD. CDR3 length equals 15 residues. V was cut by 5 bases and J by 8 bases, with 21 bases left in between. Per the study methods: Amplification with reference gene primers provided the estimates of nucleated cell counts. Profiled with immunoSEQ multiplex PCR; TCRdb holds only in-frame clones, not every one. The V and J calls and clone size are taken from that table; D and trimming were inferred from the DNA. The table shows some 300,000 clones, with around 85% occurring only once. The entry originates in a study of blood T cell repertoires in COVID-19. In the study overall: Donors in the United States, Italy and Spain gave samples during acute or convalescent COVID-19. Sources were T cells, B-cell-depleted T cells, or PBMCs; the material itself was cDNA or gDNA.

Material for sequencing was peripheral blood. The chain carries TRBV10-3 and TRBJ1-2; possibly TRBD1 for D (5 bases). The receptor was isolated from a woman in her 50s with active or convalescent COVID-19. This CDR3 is CAISFPEQGKHGYTF. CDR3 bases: TGTGCCATCAGTTTCCCGGAGCAGGGCAAACACGGCTACACCTTC.